Listed below are T cell receptor beta chains from one sample, sequenced in a study of human T cells and chemical hapten exposure. TCRdb fed the RACE reads into MiXCR, producing one record per CDR3 protein. The sample records a few hundred thousand distinct CDR3 sequences, approximately 5.1% being singletons. Material: whole blood, obtained in connection with sensitization to the hapten diphenylcyclopropenone (DPC). These receptors were collected from a woman in her fifties or sixties with alopecia areata. Some clones in this sample may be carry-over from other donors' samples. Each CDR3 is given with its conserved first and last residue. The D gene is left open where the match is weak. Clone size is not always given. Where it is, it says once, few, many or a class for expanded clones.

j_call clone_size v_call d_call cdr3_nt cdr3_aa
TRBJ2-7 NA TRBV4-2 TRBD2 TGTGCCAGCAGCCACCACAAGACTAGCGGGGACTACGAGCAGTACTTC CASSHHKTSGDYEQYF
TRBJ1-5 few TRBV3-1 NA TGTGCCAGCAGCCAAGATTGGGCCAATCAGCCCCAGCATTTT CASSQDWANQPQHF
TRBJ2-3 NA TRBV6-2/TRBV6-3 NA TGTGCCAGCAGTTACTCGAGGGGCTTGAGCACAGATACGCAGTATTTT CASSYSRGLSTDTQYF
TRBJ1-5 many TRBV4-2 NA TGTGCCAGCAGCCAAGGGGAAGATAGGGTTTATCAGCCCCAGCATTTT CASSQGEDRVYQPQHF
TRBJ2-3 few TRBV21-1 NA TGTGCCAGCAGCTCCCACTTGAGGGCGGGACCTAGCACAGATACGCAGTATTTT CASSSHLRAGPSTDTQYF
TRBJ1-5 few TRBV20-1 NA TGCAGCATAGAGGTAGGGAATCAGCCCCAGCATTTT CSIEVGNQPQHF
TRBJ2-1 many TRBV30 NA TGTGCCTGGAGTGGAACGACTTTGAGCTCCTACAATGAGCAGTTCTTC CAWSGTTLSSYNEQFF
TRBJ2-1 many TRBV5-6 TRBD1 TGTGCCAGCAGCCGCTCCGGGACAGCCCGACACGATGAGCAGTTCTTC CASSRSGTARHDEQFF
TRBJ2-5 many TRBV5-1 NA TGCGCCAGCAGCTCCCACCGGTGGGGAGCCCGTAAAGAGACCCAGTACTTC CASSSHRWGARKETQYF
TRBJ1-5 few TRBV4-2 NA TGTGCCAGCAGCCAAGATATTTCCCAGGGGAAAGTGCCCCAGCATTTT CASSQDISQGKVPQHF
TRBJ1-5 many TRBV20-1 NA TGCAGTGCTAGAGCCCCGGGGAGGGCCAGCAATCAGCCCCAGCATTTT CSARAPGRASNQPQHF
TRBJ2-1 few TRBV29-1 NA TGCAGCGCCGATGGTACGGGTTTACTGTTCTTC CSADGTGLLFF
TRBJ1-2 few TRBV18 TRBD1 TGTGCCAGCTCACCCCGATTGGTGGATACAGGGGTTTCCACCTTC CASSPRLVDTGVSTF
TRBJ2-2 few TRBV20-1 NA TGCAGTGCTAGAGTGGCGGGATCTACCGGGGAGCTGTTTTTT CSARVAGSTGELFF
TRBJ1-3 few TRBV11-1 NA TGTGCCAGCAGCTCGAGGGACCGTACTATCTCTGGAAACACCATATATTTT CASSSRDRTISGNTIYF
TRBJ2-3 many TRBV18 NA TGTGCCAGCTCACCCTTCTACGGGGCCACAGATACGCAGTATTTT CASSPFYGATDTQYF
TRBJ1-1 few TRBV28 NA TGTGCCAGCAGTTGGCGGGGGGGAAGGGGGTCTGAAGCTTTCTTT CASSWRGGRGSEAFF
TRBJ2-7 many TRBV28 NA TGTGCCAGCAGTTCTCAGGGTTCCTACGAGCAGTACTTC CASSSQGSYEQYF
TRBJ2-7 many TRBV27 NA TGTGCCAGCAGTTTACAGGGGCTCGACGAGCAGTACTTC CASSLQGLDEQYF
TRBJ2-6 many TRBV6-5 NA TGTGCCAGCAGGGCAGGCCTCTCTGGGGCCAACGTCCTGACTTTC CASRAGLSGANVLTF
TRBJ2-7 many TRBV28 TRBD2 TGTGCCAGCAGTTCCCCTAGCGGGAGGGCCCCGGACTTC CASSSPSGRAPDF
TRBJ2-4 few TRBV18 TRBD1 TGTGCCAGCTCACCAGGACAGGGGGTAGCCAAAAACATTCAGTACTTC CASSPGQGVAKNIQYF
TRBJ2-3 many TRBV11-1 NA TGTGCCAGCAGCACCGTCACAGATACGCAGTATTTT CASSTVTDTQYF
TRBJ1-2 many TRBV20-1 NA TGCAGTGCTAGAAACCCCCAAGGTTTGAGCTACACCTTC CSARNPQGLSYTF
TRBJ2-7 NA TRBV2 NA TGTGCCAGCAGTGCGGGCCCCTTTTTCGAGCAGTACTTC CASSAGPFFEQYF
TRBJ1-4 NA TRBV7-2 NA TGTGCCAGCAGGGCCGGGACATCATGGGGAGAAAAACTGTTTTTT CASRAGTSWGEKLFF
TRBJ1-3 few TRBV5-4 TRBD1 TGTGCCAGCAGCTTCCGGGACAGGGGAATTGGAAACACCATATATTTT CASSFRDRGIGNTIYF
TRBJ1-1 few TRBV7-9 NA TGTGCCAGCAGTTTCTTTGGTGATAGTGAAGCTTTCTTT CASSFFGDSEAFF
TRBJ1-1 many TRBV20-1 NA TGCAGTGCTAGAGATTCAAACACTGAAGCTTTCTTT CSARDSNTEAFF
TRBJ1-2 many TRBV27 NA TGTGCCAGCACTGATTGGCAGGGCTCTGGCTACACCTTC CASTDWQGSGYTF
TRBJ1-2 NA TRBV27 NA TGTGCCAGCAGTTCCCCAGCCAGTGCCGCTAACTATGGCTACACCTTC CASSSPASAANYGYTF
TRBJ2-7 many TRBV7-9 TRBD1 TGTGCCAGCAGCTTATACAGGGGAATGGGCGAGCAGTACTTC CASSLYRGMGEQYF
TRBJ2-5 many TRBV7-2 NA TGTGCCAGCAGCTTACAGGCTCAGCGACAAGAGACCCAGTACTTC CASSLQAQRQETQYF
TRBJ2-3 few TRBV3-1 NA TGTGCCAGCAGCCAAGGGTTGACAGGCCGCACAGATACGCAGTATTTT CASSQGLTGRTDTQYF
TRBJ2-2 few TRBV5-1 TRBD1 TGCGCCAGCAGCTTGGAGGGACAGGGGGCGATCACCGGGGAGCTGTTTTTT CASSLEGQGAITGELFF
TRBJ1-5 many TRBV12-3/TRBV12-4 NA TGTGCCAGCATTCCCCGGCAGTATACAGGTCAGCCCCAGCATTTT CASIPRQYTGQPQHF
TRBJ2-7 many TRBV6-5 NA TGTGCCAGCAGTTACGGTCGGAACTACGAGCAGTACTTC CASSYGRNYEQYF
TRBJ2-2 many TRBV29-1 NA TGCAGCGTTGCGGGACTCAACACCGGGGAGCTGTTTTTT CSVAGLNTGELFF
TRBJ2-7 many TRBV2 NA TGTGCCAGCTCCGAGGGGTACTCCTACGAGCAGTACTTC CASSEGYSYEQYF
TRBJ1-4 few TRBV30 NA TGTGCCTGGACGGGGATCGGCAATGAAAAACTGTTTTTT CAWTGIGNEKLFF
TRBJ1-1 NA TRBV12-3/TRBV12-4 NA TGTGCCAGCAGTCAAGACCTGAAAGCTTTCTTT CASSQDLKAFF
TRBJ2-2 NA TRBV3-1 NA TGTGCCAGCAGCCAGAGAGGAGACAACACCGGGGAGCTGTTTTTT CASSQRGDNTGELFF
TRBJ2-2 few TRBV18 TRBD1 TGTGCCAGCCTGACAGGGGCCCCGAACACCGGGGAGCTGTTTTTT CASLTGAPNTGELFF
TRBJ2-4 NA TRBV6-5 NA TGTGCCAGCAGTTACGGGTTCATTCAGTACTTC CASSYGFIQYF
TRBJ2-2 many TRBV2 NA TGTGCCAGCCTCTCGGAGTCCGGAAGGAACACCGGGGAGCTGTTTTTT CASLSESGRNTGELFF